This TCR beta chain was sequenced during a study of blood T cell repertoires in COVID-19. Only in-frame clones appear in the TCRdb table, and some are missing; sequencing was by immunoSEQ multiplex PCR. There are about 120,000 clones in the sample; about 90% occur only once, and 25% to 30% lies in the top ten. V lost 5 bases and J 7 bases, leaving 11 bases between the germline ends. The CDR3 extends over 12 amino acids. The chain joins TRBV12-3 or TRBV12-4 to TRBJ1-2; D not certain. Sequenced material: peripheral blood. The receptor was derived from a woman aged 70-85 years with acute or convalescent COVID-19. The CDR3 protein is CASSLAETGYTF. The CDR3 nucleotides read TGTGCCAGCAGTCTCGCGGAGACTGGCTACACCTTC.